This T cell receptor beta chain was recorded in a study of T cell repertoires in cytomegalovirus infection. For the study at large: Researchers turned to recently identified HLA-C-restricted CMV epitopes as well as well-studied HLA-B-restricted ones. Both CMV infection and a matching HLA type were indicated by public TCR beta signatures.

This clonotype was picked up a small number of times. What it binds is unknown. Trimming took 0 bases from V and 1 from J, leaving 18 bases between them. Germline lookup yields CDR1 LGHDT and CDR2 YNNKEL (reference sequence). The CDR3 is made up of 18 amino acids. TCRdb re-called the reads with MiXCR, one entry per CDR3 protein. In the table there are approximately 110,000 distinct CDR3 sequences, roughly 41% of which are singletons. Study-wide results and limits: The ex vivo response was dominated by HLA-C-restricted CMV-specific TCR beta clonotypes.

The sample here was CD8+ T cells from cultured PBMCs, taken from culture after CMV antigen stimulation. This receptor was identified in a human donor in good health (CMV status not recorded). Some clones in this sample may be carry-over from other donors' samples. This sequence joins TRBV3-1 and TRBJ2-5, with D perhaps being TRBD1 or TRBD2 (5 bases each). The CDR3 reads CASSQELFGSGTQETQYF. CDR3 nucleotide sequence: TGTGCCAGCAGCCAAGAGCTGTTTGGTTCAGGGACCCAAGAGACCCAGTACTTC.